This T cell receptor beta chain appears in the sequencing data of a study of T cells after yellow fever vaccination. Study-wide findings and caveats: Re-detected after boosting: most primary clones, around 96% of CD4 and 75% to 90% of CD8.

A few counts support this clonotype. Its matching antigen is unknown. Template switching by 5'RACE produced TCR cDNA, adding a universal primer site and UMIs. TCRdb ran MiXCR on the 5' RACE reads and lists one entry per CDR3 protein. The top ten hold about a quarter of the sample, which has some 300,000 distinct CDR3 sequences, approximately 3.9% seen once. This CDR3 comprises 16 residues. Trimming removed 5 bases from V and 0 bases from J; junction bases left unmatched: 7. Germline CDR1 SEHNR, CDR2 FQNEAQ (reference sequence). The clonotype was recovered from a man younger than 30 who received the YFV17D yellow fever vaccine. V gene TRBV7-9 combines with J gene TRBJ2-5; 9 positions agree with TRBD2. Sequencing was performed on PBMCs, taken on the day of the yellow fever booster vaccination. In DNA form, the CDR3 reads TGTGCCAGCAGCCCACGACTAGCGGAGAACCAAGAGACCCAGTACTTC. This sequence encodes CASSPRLAENQETQYF.